This is a list of T cell receptor beta chains from one sample in a study of blood T cell repertoires in COVID-19. Clones were read by immunoSEQ multiplex PCR, and TCRdb kept only the in-frame ones, dropping some. The sample has almost 65,000 clones, more than 75% seen once; the top ten hold 10%. Sequencing used PBMCs or T cells enriched from blood (not recorded which). These receptor sequences come from a woman between 40 and 55 years old who had recovered from COVID-19. The conserved cysteine and the conserved F or W are not part of the CDR3 here. Each record gives: CDR3 length, V gene, D gene, J gene, CDR3 protein. D genes are given only for firm matches.

cdr3_length: 12
v_call: TRBV5-4
d_call: -
j_call: TRBJ1-6
cdr3_aa: ASSPTEDLSPLH

cdr3_length: 13
v_call: TRBV19
d_call: -
j_call: TRBJ1-2
cdr3_aa: ASSIDLPANYGYT

cdr3_length: 12
v_call: TRBV20-1
d_call: TRBD1
j_call: TRBJ1-4
cdr3_aa: SASKGQINEKLF

cdr3_length: 10
v_call: TRBV19
d_call: -
j_call: TRBJ1-5
cdr3_aa: ASSIGGQPQH

cdr3_length: 13
v_call: TRBV23-1
d_call: TRBD1
j_call: TRBJ2-7
cdr3_aa: ASSQFHRGQDEQY

cdr3_length: 12
v_call: TRBV7-6
d_call: TRBD2
j_call: TRBJ2-4
cdr3_aa: ASSSPTSGGLAY

cdr3_length: 14
v_call: TRBV5-5
d_call: TRBD1
j_call: TRBJ1-2
cdr3_aa: ASSFTPGQGANGYT

cdr3_length: 12
v_call: TRBV9
d_call: -
j_call: TRBJ2-5
cdr3_aa: ASSPQMERETQY

cdr3_length: 14
v_call: TRBV3-1/TRBV3-2
d_call: -
j_call: TRBJ2-1
cdr3_aa: ASSQDIGDSYNEQF

cdr3_length: 14
v_call: TRBV27
d_call: -
j_call: TRBJ2-1
cdr3_aa: ASSLSAPAGLNEQF

cdr3_length: 14
v_call: TRBV7-3
d_call: TRBD1
j_call: TRBJ2-2
cdr3_aa: ASSPHGQGNTGELF

cdr3_length: 12
v_call: TRBV12-5
d_call: -
j_call: TRBJ1-2
cdr3_aa: ASGLAPGLGGYT

cdr3_length: 14
v_call: TRBV21-1
d_call: -
j_call: TRBJ1-1
cdr3_aa: ASSATGGGANTEAF

cdr3_length: 10
v_call: TRBV10-2
d_call: -
j_call: TRBJ2-1
cdr3_aa: ASSLTQGEQF

cdr3_length: 11
v_call: TRBV4-1
d_call: TRBD1
j_call: TRBJ2-7
cdr3_aa: ASSHQTGGEQY

cdr3_length: 12
v_call: TRBV19
d_call: -
j_call: TRBJ1-5
cdr3_aa: ASTLYRSNQPQH

cdr3_length: 11
v_call: TRBV12-3/TRBV12-4
d_call: TRBD1
j_call: TRBJ2-7
cdr3_aa: ASSFTRQGEQY

cdr3_length: 14
v_call: TRBV29-1
d_call: TRBD1
j_call: TRBJ2-2
cdr3_aa: SVEIQGRKRAGELF

cdr3_length: 11
v_call: TRBV19
d_call: -
j_call: TRBJ1-2
cdr3_aa: ASSIATAYGYT

cdr3_length: 11
v_call: TRBV12-3/TRBV12-4
d_call: -
j_call: TRBJ2-7
cdr3_aa: ASIQGGGHEQY

cdr3_length: 13
v_call: TRBV2
d_call: -
j_call: TRBJ1-5
cdr3_aa: ASSEARGAGQPQH

cdr3_length: 16
v_call: TRBV5-1
d_call: TRBD1
j_call: TRBJ1-3
cdr3_aa: ASSTSRDRGEPGNTIY

cdr3_length: 12
v_call: TRBV5-6
d_call: TRBD2
j_call: TRBJ2-7
cdr3_aa: ASSRSGGAYEQY

cdr3_length: 14
v_call: TRBV6-6
d_call: TRBD1
j_call: TRBJ1-5
cdr3_aa: ASSYSDRGGNQPQH